This T cell receptor beta chain comes out of a study of blood T cell repertoires in COVID-19. Study information: PBMCs, B-cell-depleted T cells, or T cells were the source of the cDNA or gDNA that made up the material.

Germline V gives CDR1 SGHNT, CDR2 YYREEE (reference sequence). The V end lost 0 bases, the J end lost 3 bases, and 12 bases lay between the germline ends. This CDR3 comprises 16 residues. The repertoire was sequenced with immunoSEQ multiplex PCR; TCRdb's copy has only in-frame clones and lacks some. Of 90,000 to 150,000 clones in the sample, roughly three quarters are singletons; the top ten hold roughly 4.3%. Material for sequencing was peripheral blood. V usage is TRBV5-4 and J usage is TRBJ1-4; maybe TRBD1 (6 bases). This TCR came from an elderly woman with acute or convalescent COVID-19. The CDR3 spells CASSLAQGRSNEKLFF. The CDR3 coding sequence is TGTGCCAGCAGCTTGGCCCAGGGGCGGTCTAATGAAAAACTGTTTTTT.